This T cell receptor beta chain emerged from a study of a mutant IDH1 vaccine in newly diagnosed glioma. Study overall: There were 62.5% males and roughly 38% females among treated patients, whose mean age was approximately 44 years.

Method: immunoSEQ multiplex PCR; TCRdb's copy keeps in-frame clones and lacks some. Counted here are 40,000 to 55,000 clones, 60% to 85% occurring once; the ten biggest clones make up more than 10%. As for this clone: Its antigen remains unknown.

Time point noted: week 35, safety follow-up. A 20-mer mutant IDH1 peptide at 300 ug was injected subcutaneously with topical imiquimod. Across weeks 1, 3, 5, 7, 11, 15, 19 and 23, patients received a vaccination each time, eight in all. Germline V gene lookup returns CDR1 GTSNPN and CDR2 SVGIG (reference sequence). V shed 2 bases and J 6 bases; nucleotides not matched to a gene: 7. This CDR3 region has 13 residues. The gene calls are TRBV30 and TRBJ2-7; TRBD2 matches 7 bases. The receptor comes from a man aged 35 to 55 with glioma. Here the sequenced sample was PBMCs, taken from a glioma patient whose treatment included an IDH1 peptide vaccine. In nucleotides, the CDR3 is TGTGCCTGGAGTCCCACTAGCGTAGGCGAGCAGTACGTC. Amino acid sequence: CAWSPTSVGEQYV.